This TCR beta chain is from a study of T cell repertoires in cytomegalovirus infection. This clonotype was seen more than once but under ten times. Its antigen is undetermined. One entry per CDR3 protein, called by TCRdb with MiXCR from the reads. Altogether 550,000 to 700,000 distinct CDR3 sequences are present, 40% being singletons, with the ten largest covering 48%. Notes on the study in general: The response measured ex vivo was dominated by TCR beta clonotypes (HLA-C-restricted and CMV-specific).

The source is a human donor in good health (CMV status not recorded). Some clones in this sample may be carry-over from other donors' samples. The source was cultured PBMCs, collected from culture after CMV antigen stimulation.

The CDR3 here is CASSGVGTDTQYF. The DNA for the CDR3 is TGTGCCAGCAGTGGGGTGGGCACAGATACGCAGTATTTT. J is TRBJ2-3 and V is TRBV2; no clear D. Germline V gene lookup returns CDR1 SNHLY and CDR2 FYNNEI. This CDR3 contains 13 residues. V lost 4 bases and J lost 1, with 6 bases in between.